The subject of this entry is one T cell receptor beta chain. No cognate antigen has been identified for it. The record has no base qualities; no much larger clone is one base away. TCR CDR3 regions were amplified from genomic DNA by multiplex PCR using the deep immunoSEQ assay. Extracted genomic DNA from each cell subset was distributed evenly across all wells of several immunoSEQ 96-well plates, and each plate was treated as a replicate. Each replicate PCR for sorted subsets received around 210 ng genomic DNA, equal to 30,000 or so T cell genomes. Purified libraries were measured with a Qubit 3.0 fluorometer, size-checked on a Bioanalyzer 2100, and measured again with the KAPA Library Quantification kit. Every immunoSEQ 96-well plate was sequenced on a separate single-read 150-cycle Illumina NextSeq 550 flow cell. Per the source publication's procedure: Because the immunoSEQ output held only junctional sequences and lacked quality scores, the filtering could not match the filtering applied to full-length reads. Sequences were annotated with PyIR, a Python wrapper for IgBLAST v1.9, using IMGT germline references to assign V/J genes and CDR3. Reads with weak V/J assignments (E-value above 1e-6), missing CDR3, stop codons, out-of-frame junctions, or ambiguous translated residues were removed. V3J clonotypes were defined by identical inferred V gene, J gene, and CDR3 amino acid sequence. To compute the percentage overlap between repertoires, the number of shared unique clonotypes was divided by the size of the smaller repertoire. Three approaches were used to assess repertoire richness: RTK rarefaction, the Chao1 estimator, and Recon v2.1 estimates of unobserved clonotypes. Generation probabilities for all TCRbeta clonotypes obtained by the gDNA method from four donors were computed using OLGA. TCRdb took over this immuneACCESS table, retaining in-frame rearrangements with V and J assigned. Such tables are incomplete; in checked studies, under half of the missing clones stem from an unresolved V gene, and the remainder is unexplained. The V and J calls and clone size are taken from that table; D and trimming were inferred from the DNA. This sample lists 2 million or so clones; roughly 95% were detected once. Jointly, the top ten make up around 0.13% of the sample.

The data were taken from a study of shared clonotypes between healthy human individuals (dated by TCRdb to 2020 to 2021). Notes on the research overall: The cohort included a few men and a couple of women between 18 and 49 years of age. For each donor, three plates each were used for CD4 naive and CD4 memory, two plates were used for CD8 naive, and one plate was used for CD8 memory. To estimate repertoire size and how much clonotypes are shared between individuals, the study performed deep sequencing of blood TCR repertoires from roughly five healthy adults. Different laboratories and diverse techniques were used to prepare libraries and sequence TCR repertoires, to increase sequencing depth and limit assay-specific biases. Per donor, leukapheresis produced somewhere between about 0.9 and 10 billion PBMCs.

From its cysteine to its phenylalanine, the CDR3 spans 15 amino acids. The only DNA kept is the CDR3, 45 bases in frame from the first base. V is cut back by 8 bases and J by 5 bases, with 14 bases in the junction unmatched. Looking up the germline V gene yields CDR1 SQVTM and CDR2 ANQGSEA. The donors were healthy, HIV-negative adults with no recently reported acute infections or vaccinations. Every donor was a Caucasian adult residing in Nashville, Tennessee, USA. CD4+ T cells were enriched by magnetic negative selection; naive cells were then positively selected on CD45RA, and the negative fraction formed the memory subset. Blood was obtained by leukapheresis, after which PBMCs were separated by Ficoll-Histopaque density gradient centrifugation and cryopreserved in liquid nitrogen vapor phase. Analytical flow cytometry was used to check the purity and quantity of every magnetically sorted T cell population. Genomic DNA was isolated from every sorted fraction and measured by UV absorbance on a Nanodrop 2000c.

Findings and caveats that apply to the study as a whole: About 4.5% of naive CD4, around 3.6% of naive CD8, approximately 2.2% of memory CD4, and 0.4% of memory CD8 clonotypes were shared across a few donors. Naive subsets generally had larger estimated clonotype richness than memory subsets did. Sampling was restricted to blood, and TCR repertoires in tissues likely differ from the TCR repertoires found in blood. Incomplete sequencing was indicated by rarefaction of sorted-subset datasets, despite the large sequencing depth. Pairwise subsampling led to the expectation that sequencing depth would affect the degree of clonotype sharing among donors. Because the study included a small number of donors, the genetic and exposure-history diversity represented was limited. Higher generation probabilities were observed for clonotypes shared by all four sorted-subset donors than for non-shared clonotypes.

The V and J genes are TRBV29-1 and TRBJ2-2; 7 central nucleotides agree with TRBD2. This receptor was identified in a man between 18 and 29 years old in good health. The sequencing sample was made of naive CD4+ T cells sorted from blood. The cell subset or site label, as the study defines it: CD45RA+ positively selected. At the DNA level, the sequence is TGCAGCCCATCTTCTGTGCGGGAGCGTACCGGGGAGCTGTTTTTT. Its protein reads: CSPSSVRERTGELFF.